The clone carrying this T cell receptor (beta chain) came up many times. What it recognizes is unknown. Single TCR cDNA molecules each had their own unique molecular identifier. TCRdb recomputed calls from the 5' RACE reads with MiXCR, one row per CDR3 protein. Counted here are approximately 21,000 distinct CDR3 sequences, about 4.4% occurring once; the ten biggest clones make up roughly 9.9%. This sample is part of a study of spatial heterogeneity in lung cancer. Study-wide findings and caveats: One measure, the expanded intratumoral alpha and beta TCR count, tracked tumor mutation counts.

The time point denotes: sample taken at primary tumor resection. The sequenced sample was lung tumor tissue, obtained at surgery. The clonotype comes from a male donor with early-stage non-small cell lung cancer.

CDR3 sequence reads: CASSSYRSGGYYNEQFF. The DNA of the CDR3 is TGTGCCAGCAGTTCGTACCGTAGCGGGGGGTACTACAATGAGCAGTTCTTC. The chain recombines TRBV28 with TRBJ2-1; 10 bases line up with TRBD2. This CDR3 contains 17 residues. The junction had 9 bases not matched to a gene; V was cut back by 4 bases and J by 3 bases. Germline V gene sequence: CDR1 MDHEN, CDR2 SYDVKM.